The 15 T cell receptor beta chains below come from one sample, sequenced in a study of blood T cell repertoires in COVID-19. Assay used: immunoSEQ multiplex PCR; TCRdb lists only in-frame clones, some missing. The repertoire holds about 220,000 clones, with almost 90% as singletons. The sequencing sample was made of PBMCs or T cells enriched from blood (not recorded which). These receptors came from a woman in her forties or fifties with acute COVID-19.

This chain links TRBV12-3 or TRBV12-4 with TRBJ1-5; tentative D call: TRBD1 (5 bases). With 4 bases removed from V and 9 bases from J, the gap between germline ends came to 13 bases. This CDR3 is 13 amino acids long. In nucleotides, the CDR3 is TGTGCCAGCAGTTCCCGGGGGGTCGGGCCCCAGCATTTT. Translation gives CASSSRGVGPQHF.

The V call is TRBV27, the J call TRBJ2-5; no definite D call. This CDR3 contains 15 residues. CDR1 is MNHEY, CDR2 SMNVEV, per germline (reference sequence). V was cut by 0 bases and J by 2 bases, with 10 bases left in between. The CDR3 DNA reads TGTGCCAGCAGTTTATCTGCGGCACATCAAGAGACCCAGTACTTC. Its translation is CASSLSAAHQETQYF.

CDR3 residues: CASSLGTSGRANEQFF. In nucleotides, the CDR3 is TGCGCCAGCAGCCTCGGGACTAGCGGGAGGGCCAATGAGCAGTTCTTC. The rearrangement links TRBV4-3 to TRBJ2-1; 16 nucleotides agree with TRBD2. Germline V gene sequence: CDR1 LGHNA, CDR2 YSLEER. V dropped 4 bases and J dropped 6; count of bases not matched to a gene: 3. The CDR3 is made up of 16 amino acids.

The gene calls are TRBV6-5 and TRBJ1-5; 9 nucleotides line up with TRBD1. Germline V gene sequence: CDR1 MNHEY, CDR2 SVGAGI. The CDR3 totals 13 residues. Trimming took 6 bases from V and 7 from J; bases not matched to a gene: 4. The CDR3, as DNA: TGTGCCAGCAGCCACGACAGGGGGCAGCCCCAGCATTTT. Protein: CASSHDRGQPQHF.

The chain links TRBV6-2 or TRBV6-3 to TRBJ2-7; D perhaps matches TRBD2 (5 bases). Per germline, CDR1 MNHEY and CDR2 SVGEGT. V lost 2 bases to trimming and J lost 7 bases, with 15 bases between them. This CDR3 is 14 amino acids long. The CDR3 bases are TGTGCCAGCAGTTACGGGGTCGGACTGGCGGAGCAGTACTTC. This sequence encodes CASSYGVGLAEQYF.

A word on this clone: The germline gene is not matched at one end of the junction; a read error may be the cause. The chain uses TRBV7-7 and TRBJ2-3, with a possible D match to TRBD2 (6 bases). The CDR3 is 15 residues long. CDR1 is SSHAT and CDR2 is FNYEAQ in the germline V gene (reference sequence). The CDR3 loop reads CASSPRSGSTDTQYF. The CDR3 nucleotides read TGTGCTAGCAGCCCCCGAAGCGGGAGCACAGATACGCAGTATTTT.

The DNA for the CDR3 is TGTGCCAGCAGCTTAGGGAGAAAAGAGACCCAGTACTTC. Its protein is CASSLGRKETQYF. V and J are TRBV7-2 and TRBJ2-5; D remains unclear. The CDR3 is made up of 13 amino acids. The V end lost 1 base, the J end lost 3 bases, and 6 bases lay between the germline ends. The germline V gene encodes CDR1 SGHTA and CDR2 FQGNSA.

The chain joins TRBV9 to TRBJ2-1; 9 nucleotides agree with TRBD1. The CDR3 runs to 15 residues. Germline CDR1 is SGDLS and CDR2 is YYNGEE. V lost 1 base, J lost 4 bases, and 3 bases stayed unmatched. This chain's CDR3 is CASSVRTGDYNEQFF. DNA for the CDR3: TGTGCCAGCAGCGTAAGGACAGGGGATTACAATGAGCAGTTCTTC.

This chain links TRBV4-1 with TRBJ2-7; 10 bases fit TRBD2. The CDR3 runs 14 residues. Trimming cost V 4 bases and J 4 bases; bases outside gene matches: 4. Germline V gene lookup returns CDR1 MGHRA and CDR2 YSYEKL. The CDR3 sequence: CASSPSGRGYEQYF. In DNA form, the CDR3 reads TGCGCCAGCAGCCCCAGCGGGAGGGGATACGAGCAGTACTTC.

The genes are TRBV9 and TRBJ2-6, with TRBD2 identical over 8 bases. From germline, CDR1 is SGDLS and CDR2 YYNGEE. The CDR3 length is 17 residues. V lost 4 bases to trimming and J lost 2 bases; unmatched junction nucleotides: 8. As DNA, the CDR3 is TGTGCCAGCAGCACCCTTCGGGGGGGGCCTGGGGCCAACGTCCTGACTTTC. Translating it yields CASSTLRGGPGANVLTF.

The V gene is TRBV2, the J gene TRBJ2-1; 12 bases map to TRBD2. Germline lookup yields CDR1 SNHLY and CDR2 FYNNEI. The junction had 7 bases not matched to a gene; V was cut back by 8 bases and J by 8 bases. The CDR3 is 14 residues long. The CDR3: CASRRLAGVDEQFF. Here the CDR3 DNA reads TGTGCCAGCCGTCGACTAGCGGGAGTAGATGAGCAGTTCTTC.

This clone was found once. The chain links TRBV15 to TRBJ2-1, with 7 positions matching TRBD1. CDR3 length: 15 residues. Germline CDR1 reads LNHNV; CDR2 reads YYDKDF (reference sequence). The trim removed 0 bases at V and 4 bases at J, leaving 3 bases unmatched. The CDR3 reads CATSRDRGPYNEQFF. In nucleotides, the CDR3 is TGTGCCACCAGCAGAGATAGGGGGCCATACAATGAGCAGTTCTTC.

This CDR3 reads CASTRRLNRGQGNEQFF. As DNA, the CDR3 is TGTGCCAGCACTCGCCGTTTAAACAGGGGGCAGGGGAATGAGCAGTTCTTC. This chain links TRBV5-8 with TRBJ2-1, with 9 bases identical to TRBD1. With 6 bases clipped from V and 7 bases from J, the junction kept 17 bases outside the gene matches. The CDR3 has 17 amino acids. Germline CDR1 SGHTS, CDR2 YDEGEE. Looking up the rest from reference TRBV5-8 and TRBJ2-1 gives the full variable domain: EAGVTQSPTHLIKTRGQQATLRCSPISGHTSVYWYQQALGLGLQFLLWYDEGEERNRGNFPPRFSGRQFPNYSSELNVNALELEDSALYLCASTRRLNRGQGNEQFFGPGTRLTVL.

The chain is built from TRBV9 and TRBJ2-7, with 7 positions matching TRBD2. V trimming: 4 bases; J trimming: 3 bases; junction bases outside the gene matches: 13. Germline V gene data show CDR1 as SGDLS and CDR2 as YYNGEE. This CDR3 has 16 residues. CDR3 DNA sequence: TGTGCCAGCAGCTCCGGACCAGCGGGGAGTTTCTACGAGCAGTACTTC. It translates to CASSSGPAGSFYEQYF.

The chain carries TRBV28 and TRBJ1-5, with D unresolved. V lost 10 bases, J lost 1 base, and 20 bases lay in between. This CDR3 is built from 16 residues. Looked up from germline, CDR1 is MDHEN and CDR2 is SYDVKM. CDR3 amino acids: CATLGGGEVSNQPQHF. CDR3 coding DNA: TGTGCCACCTTGGGTGGTGGTGAGGTGAGCAATCAGCCCCAGCATTTT. The variable domain in full, completed from reference TRBV28 and TRBJ1-5, reads DVKVTQSSRYLVKRTGEKVFLECVQDMDHENMFWYRQDPGLGLRLIYFSYDVKMKEKGDIPEGYSVSREKKERFSLILESASTNQTSMYLCATLGGGEVSNQPQHFGDGTRLSIL.